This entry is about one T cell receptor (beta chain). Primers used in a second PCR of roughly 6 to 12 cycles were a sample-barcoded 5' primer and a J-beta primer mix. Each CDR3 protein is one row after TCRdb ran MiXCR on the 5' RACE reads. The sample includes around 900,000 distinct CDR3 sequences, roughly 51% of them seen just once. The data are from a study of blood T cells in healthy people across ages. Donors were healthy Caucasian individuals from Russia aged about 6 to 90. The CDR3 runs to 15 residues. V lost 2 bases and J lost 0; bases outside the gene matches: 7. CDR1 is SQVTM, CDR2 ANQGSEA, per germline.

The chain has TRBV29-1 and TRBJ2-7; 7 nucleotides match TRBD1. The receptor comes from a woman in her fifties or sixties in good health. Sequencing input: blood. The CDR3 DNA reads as TGCAGCGTTGAAATTTTGGGACAGAGCTCCTACGAGCAGTACTTC. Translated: CSVEILGQSSYEQYF.